The 15 T cell receptor beta chains below all came from one sample that was sequenced in a study of vaccination effects on CD4 cells after COVID-19. Before any sequencing was done, the ViraFEST assay used viral peptide pools to expand antigen-specific CD4+ T cells. The authors isolated CD4+ T cells after more than eight days of culture. Sometime from March through December 2020, the person acquired a SARS-CoV-2 infection that PCR confirmed. Clones were sequenced by immunoSEQ multiplex PCR, and TCRdb holds only the in-frame ones, with some missing. The repertoire includes tens of thousands of clones, more than 75% of them detected once, and roughly 6% sits in the top ten. Which antigens these TCRs recognize remains unknown. This specimen consisted of CD4+ T cells from PBMCs cultured with HIV peptides, obtained before COVID-19 vaccination. Subset in this sample: HIV-1 Nef peptide pool negative control/reference culture. The source of these receptors is a human donor who had a prior SARS-CoV-2 infection.

This chain uses TRBV7-3 with TRBJ2-6, with D hard to call. Per germline, CDR1 SGHTA and CDR2 FQGTGA. The CDR3 sequence is 14 residues long. V lost 3 bases and J lost 0, with 3 bases in between. CDR3 sequence reads: CASSLVSGANVLTF. CDR3 DNA sequence: TGTGCCAGCAGCTTGGTCTCTGGGGCCAACGTCCTGACTTTC.

This chain uses TRBV11-2 with TRBJ2-7; D remains unclear. Germline CDR1 and CDR2: SGHAT and FQNNGV. Trimming shortened V by 1 base and J by 1 base, and 8 bases separated the two germline ends. CDR3 length: 14 residues. The CDR3 sequence: CASSLAGLSYEQYF. CDR3 DNA: TGTGCCAGCAGCTTAGCGGGCCTATCCTACGAGCAGTACTTC.

The chain couples TRBV3-1 (or the pseudogene TRBV3-2) to TRBJ2-3; D ambiguous. Deletions cut 3 bases from V and 6 bases from J, with 13 bases between. CDR1 LGHDT and CDR2 YNNKEL come from the germline V gene (reference sequence). There are 14 residues in the CDR3. CDR3 bases: TGTGCCAGCAGCCACAATCCGGCCCAGGATACGCAGTATTTT. Amino acids: CASSHNPAQDTQYF.

This sequence joins TRBV5-1 and TRBJ1-4, with D maybe TRBD1 (6 bases). The CDR3 is 14 residues long. V dropped 1 base and J dropped 8 bases, with 12 bases sitting between them. Germline CDR1 reads SGHRS; CDR2 reads YFSETQ. The CDR3 sequence is CASSLWGQGEKLFF. CDR3 bases: TGCGCCAGCAGCTTGTGGGGGCAAGGGGAAAAACTGTTTTTT.

The sample holds one count of this clone. V usage is TRBV9 and J usage is TRBJ2-3; D call uncertain. Germline lookup yields CDR1 SGDLS and CDR2 YYNGEE. CDR3 length: 15 amino acids. V was trimmed by 0 bases and J by 0 bases, leaving 8 bases between them. The DNA of the CDR3 is TGTGCCAGCAGCGTAGCTGGAGTTAGCACAGATACGCAGTATTTT. It specifies CASSVAGVSTDTQYF.

This chain links TRBV7-9 with TRBJ2-7, with 7 nucleotides matching TRBD2. After removal of 5 bases from V and 3 bases from J, the junction contained 1 base not matched to a gene. The CDR3 extends over 12 amino acids. Germline V gene sequence: CDR1 SEHNR, CDR2 FQNEAQ (reference sequence). CDR3 amino acids: CASSAGVYEQYF. CDR3 sequence (DNA): TGTGCCAGCAGCGCGGGGGTCTACGAGCAGTACTTC.

This clone turned up a few times. This sequence joins TRBV15 and TRBJ2-7; the match to TRBD1 covers 7 bases. The V segment lost 3 bases and the J segment 7 bases; nucleotides outside the gene matches: 3. Germline loops: CDR1 LNHNV, CDR2 YYDKDF (reference sequence). The CDR3 sequence is 12 residues long. CDR3 DNA: TGTGCCACCAGCAGGGCGACAGGGGAGCAGTACTTC. It encodes CATSRATGEQYF.

The gene calls are TRBV11-1 and TRBJ1-5; 10 bases line up with TRBD1. The trim removed 5 bases at V and 7 bases at J, leaving 8 bases unmatched. The CDR3 sequence is 15 residues long. CDR1 is SGHAT, CDR2 FQDESV, per germline (reference sequence). CDR3 nucleotides: TGTGCCAGCAGCCCCGGGACAGGGGATAGCCAGCCCCAGCATTTT. Its protein product is CASSPGTGDSQPQHF.

The V and J genes are TRBV7-9 and TRBJ2-3; D is ambiguous. Germline V gene data show CDR1 as SEHNR and CDR2 as FQNEAQ (reference sequence). V lost 4 bases, J lost 2 bases, and 7 bases lay in between. This CDR3 has 13 amino acids. The CDR3 DNA reads TGTGCCAGCAGCTGGAGTCCCACAGATACGCAGTATTTT. Its translation is CASSWSPTDTQYF.

This chain links TRBV6-1 with TRBJ2-3; no firm D call. V gave up 2 bases and J gave up 5 bases, with 11 bases separating them. Per the germline V gene, CDR1 is MNHNS and CDR2 is SASEGT. The CDR3 covers 14 residues. CDR3 bases: TGTGCCAGCAGTGAATCAAGAGCGCAAGATACGCAGTATTTT. It specifies CASSESRAQDTQYF.

The V and J genes are TRBV11-2 and TRBJ2-3; D uncertain. The V end lost 7 bases, the J end lost 6 bases, and 8 bases lay between the germline ends. CDR1 and CDR2 (germline): SGHAT, FQNNGV. The CDR3 has 11 amino acids. CDR3 residues: CASTRYDTQYF. DNA for the CDR3: TGTGCCAGCACCCGATATGATACGCAGTATTTT.

This clone is medium-sized in the sample. The CDR3 loop is CASGVRQGSSGEQYF. For the CDR3, the DNA is TGTGCCAGCGGTGTCCGACAGGGGAGCTCGGGCGAGCAGTACTTC. The chain is built from TRBV27 and TRBJ2-7, with 8 bases matching TRBD1. The V segment lost 8 bases and the J segment 6 bases; nucleotides outside the gene matches: 15. CDR3 length equals 15 residues. Per the germline V gene, CDR1 is MNHEY and CDR2 is SMNVEV (reference sequence).

The chain combines TRBV5-5 with TRBJ1-3; D is perhaps TRBD1 (5 bases). CDR3 length: 16 residues. Trimming shortened V by 4 bases and J by 1 base, and 15 bases separated the two germline ends. Germline V lookup: CDR1 SGHKS, CDR2 YYEKEE (reference sequence). CDR3 bases: TGTGCCAGCAGCCCCTCCGTCGGGGGATCTGGAAACACCATATATTTT. Protein: CASSPSVGGSGNTIYF.

The chain combines TRBV9 with TRBJ1-3, with D possibly matching TRBD1 (6 bases). Germline V CDR1 and CDR2: SGDLS, YYNGEE. Trimming cost V 4 bases and J 3 bases, with 14 bases left between them. The CDR3 sequence is 15 residues long. The CDR3: CASSLQGGVGNTIYF. The CDR3 DNA reads as TGTGCCAGCAGCTTACAGGGAGGGGTTGGAAACACCATATATTTT.

The V and J genes are TRBV5-1 and TRBJ2-7; D is perhaps TRBD1 (6 bases). Germline lookup yields CDR1 SGHRS and CDR2 YFSETQ. The ends were cut back, 0 bases at V and 5 bases at J, with 18 bases in the middle. This CDR3 contains 16 residues. Here the CDR3 reads CASSLAIGGDGDEQYF. The DNA of the CDR3 is TGCGCCAGCAGCTTGGCCATAGGGGGTGACGGGGACGAGCAGTACTTC.